The rows below give T cell receptor beta chains drawn from one sample of a study of blood T cells in healthy people across ages. TCRdb itself ran the 5' RACE reads through MiXCR, one entry per CDR3 protein. Among 700,000 to 950,000 distinct CDR3 sequences listed, roughly 60% were seen once. The specimen sequenced was blood. The receptors were sampled from a man aged 25-45 years in good health. The CDR3 runs from the conserved cysteine through the conserved F or W. D genes are given only for firm matches. Not every row has a clone size; where given, it reads once, few, many or a size class.

NA	TRBV12-3/TRBV12-4	TRBJ2-7	NA	TGTGCCAGCGCGAGGACAGTAGGATCCTACGAGCAGTACTTC	CASARTVGSYEQYF
NA	TRBV27	TRBJ2-7	NA	TGTGCCAGCAGTGGACTGGGGAGGGAGCAGTACTTC	CASSGLGREQYF
NA	TRBV12-3/TRBV12-4	TRBJ2-7	many	TGTGCCAGCAGTTCACAGACAGGAGTCTACGAGCAGTACTTC	CASSSQTGVYEQYF
NA	TRBV6-1	TRBJ1-5	NA	TGTGCCGGCAGTGAAGGGGGGCTGGACAATCAGCCCCAGCATTTT	CAGSEGGLDNQPQHF
TRBD2	TRBV20-1	TRBJ2-7	NA	TGCAGTGCTCCTACTAGCGGGGGGAGTTACGAGCAGTACTTC	CSAPTSGGSYEQYF
NA	TRBV7-9	TRBJ2-7	NA	TGTGCCAGCAGCATCCCGACGGGGGTGAGCTACGAGCAGTACTTC	CASSIPTGVSYEQYF
NA	TRBV20-1	TRBJ2-3	NA	TGCAGTGCTTCGCGCCAGACAGATACGCAGTATTTT	CSASRQTDTQYF
NA	TRBV2	TRBJ2-1	NA	TGTGCCAGGAGGGGGGTAGGGGCCAATGAGCAGTTCTTC	CARRGVGANEQFF
TRBD2	TRBV11-3	TRBJ2-1	NA	TGTGCCAGCAGCCCCCGACTAGCGGGGGGCCTCAGCAATGAGCAGTTCTTC	CASSPRLAGGLSNEQFF
NA	TRBV20-1	TRBJ2-5	NA	TGCAGTGCTAATTTGGACGCCCCCAAGGAGACCCAGTACTTC	CSANLDAPKETQYF
NA	TRBV5-1	TRBJ2-7	few	TGCGCCAGCAGCTTCGGTTCAGGTTTCTACGAGCAGTACTTC	CASSFGSGFYEQYF
TRBD2	TRBV7-2	TRBJ2-3	NA	TGTGCCAGCAGCCTCGGACTAGCGGGAGGGCTGGTAGATACGCAGTATTTT	CASSLGLAGGLVDTQYF
NA	TRBV12-3/TRBV12-4	TRBJ2-5	NA	TGTGCCAGCAGTTTTGGAGGGCGTGATGAGCAGTACTTC	CASSFGGRDEQYF
TRBD1	TRBV7-2	TRBJ2-7	NA	TGTGCCAGCAGCTCCCTGGACAGGGTCAACGAGCAGTACTTC	CASSSLDRVNEQYF
NA	TRBV6-5	TRBJ1-1	NA	TGTGCCAGCAGTTACTCGAACCCCACTGAAGCTTTCTTT	CASSYSNPTEAFF
TRBD1	TRBV29-1	TRBJ2-5	few	TGCAGCGTTGAAGTCGGCGGTTCAGGGGGAGAGACCCAGTACTTC	CSVEVGGSGGETQYF
TRBD2	TRBV3-1	TRBJ2-1	NA	TGTGCCAGCAGCCAAGGGATTAGCGGGAGAAGTGAGCAGTTCTTC	CASSQGISGRSEQFF
NA	TRBV6-2/TRBV6-3	TRBJ2-1	many	TGTGCCAGCTCCAGAAGTTCTGCTATGAATGAGCAGTTCTTC	CASSRSSAMNEQFF
NA	TRBV29-1	TRBJ2-1	few	TGCAGCACCGACGGGGGAGTGTACAATGAGCAGTTCTTC	CSTDGGVYNEQFF
TRBD2	TRBV7-7	TRBJ2-5	few	TGTGCTAGCAGCTTAGCTAGCGGGACCCATGCGGAGACCCAGTACTTC	CASSLASGTHAETQYF
NA	TRBV5-1	TRBJ2-3	NA	TGCGCCAGCAGCCCGAACAGGCCCCTCCGAGGCACAGATACGCAGTATTTT	CASSPNRPLRGTDTQYF
TRBD1	TRBV10-2	TRBJ2-7	NA	TGCGCCAGCAGTTACCCCGACAGGGGGTACTACGAGCAGTACTTC	CASSYPDRGYYEQYF
NA	TRBV11-1	TRBJ2-7	NA	TGTGCCAGCGGTGAGGCTTTACATCCCTACGAGCAGTACTTC	CASGEALHPYEQYF
NA	TRBV5-1	TRBJ1-5	NA	TGCGCCAGCAGCTTGGCCGGGGACGGTGACCAACAGCATTTT	CASSLAGDGDQQHF
NA	TRBV6-1	TRBJ1-1	NA	TGTGCCAGCAAAGACTGGACTGAAGCTTTCTTT	CASKDWTEAFF
TRBD1	TRBV4-2	TRBJ2-1	NA	TGTGCCAGCAGCCACGGACAGACGGACAGGCAAGGCAATGAGCAGTTCTTC	CASSHGQTDRQGNEQFF
NA	TRBV11-2	TRBJ1-2	NA	TGTGCCAGCAGCCCCGAGAGGGGCGCATACTATGGCTACACCTTC	CASSPERGAYYGYTF
TRBD2	TRBV20-1	TRBJ2-5	NA	TGCAGTGCATTAGCGGGGGTGAAGGAGACCCAGTACTTC	CSALAGVKETQYF
NA	TRBV29-1	TRBJ2-3	few	TGCAGCGAAAAGAGCACAGATACGCAGTATTTT	CSEKSTDTQYF
NA	TRBV20-1	TRBJ2-3	NA	TGCAGTGCTGAAACCGGGGCTACGGTTTCAGATACGCAGTATTTT	CSAETGATVSDTQYF
TRBD2	TRBV11-1	TRBJ2-5	NA	TGTGCCAGCAGCTTCCCCGGGACTAGCGGGGATGAGACCCAGTACTTC	CASSFPGTSGDETQYF
NA	TRBV3-1	TRBJ1-4	NA	TGTGCCAGCAGCCAAACACAGGGCCTAAGTGAAAAACTGTTTTTT	CASSQTQGLSEKLFF
NA	TRBV12-3/TRBV12-4	TRBJ2-3	NA	TGTGCCAGCAGGTTTTGGGGGGCAGATACGCAGTATTTT	CASRFWGADTQYF
TRBD2	TRBV27	TRBJ2-7	NA	TGTGCCAGCAAGAGCGGGGCCCTCGAGCAGTACTTC	CASKSGALEQYF
TRBD1	TRBV10-3	TRBJ1-1	NA	TGTGCCATCACCCCTCGAGTCACAGGGGGAGCTTTCTTT	CAITPRVTGGAFF
TRBD1	TRBV6-5	TRBJ1-6	NA	TGTGCCAGCAGGGTCGGACAGGAAGCTTCACCCCTCCACTTT	CASRVGQEASPLHF
TRBD1	TRBV29-1	TRBJ2-1	NA	TGCAGCGTAACCCGGACAGGGGGCTATGAGCAGTTCTTC	CSVTRTGGYEQFF
NA	TRBV14	TRBJ1-2	few	TGTGCCAGCAGTCGGGGGGCCGGAGATGGCTACACCTTC	CASSRGAGDGYTF
TRBD2	TRBV6-5	TRBJ2-5	NA	TGTGCCAGCAGACACCGCGGGGGGGCCGGGGAGACCCAGTACTTC	CASRHRGGAGETQYF
NA	TRBV7-2	TRBJ1-2	few	TGTGCCAGCAGCGTCCCCGGGACCATCGGCTACACCTTC	CASSVPGTIGYTF
TRBD2	TRBV7-6	TRBJ2-1	NA	TGTGCCAGCAGCTTAAGGGCGGGGGGTAACTACAATGAGCAGTTCTTC	CASSLRAGGNYNEQFF
NA	TRBV4-2	TRBJ2-7	NA	TGTGCCAGCAGCCAAGAATCAAGTGGGGGGTACGAGCAGTACTTC	CASSQESSGGYEQYF
TRBD1	TRBV2	TRBJ2-7	NA	TGTGCCAGCAGAGTCATACAGGGGAACCAGTACTTC	CASRVIQGNQYF
NA	TRBV20-1	TRBJ1-5	NA	TGCAGTGCTTCTGGAGGGACGCAAGATCAGCCCCAGCATTTT	CSASGGTQDQPQHF
TRBD2	TRBV4-2	TRBJ2-7	few	TGTGCCAGCAGCCATCGGACTAGCGGGATCGGCGAGCAGTACTTC	CASSHRTSGIGEQYF